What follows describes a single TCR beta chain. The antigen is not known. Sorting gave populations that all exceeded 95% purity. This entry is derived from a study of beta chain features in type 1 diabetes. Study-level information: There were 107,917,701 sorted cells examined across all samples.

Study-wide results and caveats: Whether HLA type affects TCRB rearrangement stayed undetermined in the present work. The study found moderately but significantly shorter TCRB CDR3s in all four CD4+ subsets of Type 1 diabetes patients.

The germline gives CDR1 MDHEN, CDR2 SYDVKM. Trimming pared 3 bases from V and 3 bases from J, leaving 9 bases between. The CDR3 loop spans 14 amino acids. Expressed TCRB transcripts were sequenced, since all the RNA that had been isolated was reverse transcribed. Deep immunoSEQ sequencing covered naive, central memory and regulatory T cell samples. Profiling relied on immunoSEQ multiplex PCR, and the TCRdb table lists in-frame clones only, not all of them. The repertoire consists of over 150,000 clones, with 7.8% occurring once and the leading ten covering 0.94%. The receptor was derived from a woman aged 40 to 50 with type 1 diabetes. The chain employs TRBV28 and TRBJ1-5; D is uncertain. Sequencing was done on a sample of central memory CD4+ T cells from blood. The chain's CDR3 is CASSLVTDNQPQHF. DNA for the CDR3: TGTGCCAGCAGTTTGGTTACAGACAATCAGCCCCAGCATTTT.